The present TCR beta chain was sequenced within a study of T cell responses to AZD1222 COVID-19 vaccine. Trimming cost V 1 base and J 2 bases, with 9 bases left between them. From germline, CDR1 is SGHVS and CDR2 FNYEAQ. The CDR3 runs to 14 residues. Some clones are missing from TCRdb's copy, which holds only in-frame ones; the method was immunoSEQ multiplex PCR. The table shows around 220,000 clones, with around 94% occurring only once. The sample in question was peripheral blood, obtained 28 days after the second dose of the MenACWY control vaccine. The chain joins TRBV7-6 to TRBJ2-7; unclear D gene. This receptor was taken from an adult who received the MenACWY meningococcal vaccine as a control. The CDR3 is CASSLEFRTYEQYF. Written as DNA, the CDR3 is TGTGCCAGCAGCTTAGAATTCAGAACCTACGAGCAGTACTTC.